These 24 T cell receptor beta chains were all obtained from the same sample, sequenced in a study of cytomegalovirus exposure and HLA in healthy donors (dated by TCRdb to 2015 to 2018). The library was generated by the immunoSEQ multiplex PCR assay. The multiplex PCR relied on a mix of 60 forward primers for TCR Vbeta segments and 13 reverse primers for TCR Jbeta segments. As stored in TCRdb, this immuneACCESS dataset retains in-frame rearrangements with V and J assigned. A fraction of the clones does not appear; measured against another copy, unresolved V genes explain less than half of the discrepancy, and the remainder lacks a known reason. The sample yields 94,000 or so clones; about two thirds were counted once. Of the sample, just over 8% falls within the top ten clones. Sequenced sample: PBMCs. The receptor source for this set is a man aged 55 to 70 in good health and CMV-seronegative.

The J gene is TRBJ1-5, the V gene TRBV30; the D gene is possibly TRBD1 (6 bases). Germline assignment: CDR1 GTSNPN and CDR2 SVGIG (reference sequence). The CDR3 spans 14 residues. Trimming took off 3 bases at V and 2 bases at J, with 11 bases between the two ends. The CDR3 sequence: CAWSHKGGNQPQHF. The CDR3 nucleotides read TGTGCCTGGAGCCATAAGGGGGGCAATCAGCCCCAGCATTTT.

The chain employs TRBV18 and TRBJ1-5; D not certain. V lost 4 bases and J lost 0, with 13 bases in between. Germline assignment: CDR1 KGHSH and CDR2 LQKENI. The CDR3 contains 16 residues. Written as DNA, the CDR3 is TGTGCCAGCTCACTTGGCGACACCTATAGCAATCAGCCCCAGCATTTT. Translated: CASSLGDTYSNQPQHF. The full variable domain, completed using reference TRBV18 and TRBJ1-5, is NAGVMQNPRHLVRRRGQEARLRCSPMKGHSHVYWYRQLPEEGLKFMVYLQKENIIDESGMPKERFSAEFPKEGPSILRIQQVVRGDSAAYFCASSLGDTYSNQPQHFGDGTRLSIL.

This chain links TRBV4-1 with TRBJ2-5; D uncertain. The germline V and J ends were trimmed by 0 bases and 1 base, with 9 bases remaining between them. Germline V lookup: CDR1 MGHRA, CDR2 YSYEKL. The CDR3 spans 15 residues. CDR3 DNA: TGCGCCAGCAGCCAAGATTCCTACCGCCAAGAGACCCAGTACTTC. The encoded protein is CASSQDSYRQETQYF.

The genes are TRBV5-1 and TRBJ2-2; 8 bases fit TRBD1. V lost 4 bases and J lost 7; bases outside the gene matches: 6. This CDR3 has 14 amino acids. Germline loops: CDR1 SGHRS, CDR2 YFSETQ. The CDR3 DNA reads TGCGCCAGCAGCACCCAGGGGGCAGGCGGGGAGCTGTTTTTT. This translates into CASSTQGAGGELFF.

V gene TRBV28 combines with J gene TRBJ2-5; TRBD2 might be the D (7 bases). CDR1 and CDR2 (germline): MDHEN, SYDVKM. CDR3 length: 17 residues. V was clipped by 6 bases and J by 5 bases, with 25 bases between them. CDR3 sequence: CASSTHPGGHTGETQYF. CDR3 DNA sequence: TGTGCCAGCAGCACGCACCCGGGGGGCCACACCGGGGAGACCCAGTACTTC.

The chain couples TRBV10-2 to TRBJ2-7; perhaps TRBD2 as D (5 bases). Germline V gene sequence: CDR1 WSHSY, CDR2 SAAADI. The CDR3 runs 16 residues. Trimming removed 3 bases at V and 2 bases at J, with 17 bases between. The CDR3 DNA sequence: TGCGCCAGCAGTGACCCCTCGAGCCGAGGGACCTACGAGCAGTACTTC. Amino acids: CASSDPSSRGTYEQYF.

This clone turned up a few times. The chain has TRBV7-6 and TRBJ2-5, with D possibly matching TRBD2 (6 bases). Germline loops: CDR1 SGHVS, CDR2 FNYEAQ. Trimming left V 4 bases short and J 2 bases short, with 11 bases between. This CDR3 comprises 14 residues. CDR3 loop: CASSSAGPQETQYF. In DNA form, the CDR3 reads TGTGCCAGCAGCTCGGCGGGACCACAAGAGACCCAGTACTTC.

The chain employs TRBV1 and TRBJ2-3; TRBD2 is the table's D call, not checked against the DNA. TRBV1 is labeled a pseudogene. CDR3 length equals 12 residues. CDR3 sequence: CTSSQERNTQYF. The CDR3 DNA reads TGCACCAGCAGCCAAGAGCGGAATACGCAGTATTTT.

V gene TRBV6-6 combines with J gene TRBJ2-7; 9 nucleotides match TRBD1. V gave up 6 bases and J gave up 9 bases; unmatched junction bases: 18. Per the germline V gene, CDR1 is MNHNY and CDR2 is SVGAGI (reference sequence). This CDR3 comprises 16 residues. CDR3 sequence: CASSSSGTGNIVRQYF. The DNA of the CDR3 is TGTGCCAGCAGCTCCAGCGGGACAGGGAATATAGTACGGCAGTACTTC.

J is TRBJ2-3 and V is TRBV27; no definite D call. The germline V gene has CDR1 MNHEY and CDR2 SMNVEV (reference sequence). The CDR3 sequence is 12 residues long. The ends were cut back, 2 bases at V and 13 bases at J, with 13 bases in the middle. CDR3 nucleotides: TGTGCCAGCAGTTTAGAGCAGGTCCAAAAGTATTTT. Translation: CASSLEQVQKYF.

This clone has a single count. The rearrangement uses TRBV2 and TRBJ1-1, with D perhaps matching TRBD1 (5 bases). CDR3 length equals 13 residues. Germline CDR1 and CDR2: SNHLY and FYNNEI. With 3 bases removed from V and 1 base from J, the gap between germline ends came to 6 bases. The CDR3 loop reads CASSDQGNTEAFF. For the CDR3, the DNA is TGTGCCAGCAGTGATCAGGGGAACACTGAAGCTTTCTTT. The variable domain in full, completed from reference TRBV2 and TRBJ1-1, reads EPEVTQTPSHQVTQMGQEVILRCVPISNHLYFYWYRQILGQKVEFLVSFYNNEISEKSEIFDDQFSVERPDGSNFTLKIRSTKLEDSAMYFCASSDQGNTEAFFGQGTRLTVV.

The rearrangement joins TRBV27 to TRBJ1-5; no clear D gene. Germline V gene lookup returns CDR1 MNHEY and CDR2 SMNVEV (reference sequence). The ends were cut back, 6 bases at V and 4 bases at J, with 10 bases in the middle. This CDR3 contains 13 residues. CDR3: CASSRRPNQPQHF. CDR3 coding DNA: TGTGCCAGCAGCCGGCGGCCAAATCAGCCCCAGCATTTT.

This clone was counted only a few times. This chain joins TRBV28 and TRBJ2-7; 9 bases are shared with TRBD1. V was pared by 4 bases and J by 5 bases, with 3 bases of the junction left unmatched. The germline CDR1 and CDR2 sequences are MDHEN and SYDVKM. This CDR3 has 13 amino acids. The CDR3 region is CASSSGTGNEQYF. The DNA for the CDR3 is TGTGCCAGCAGTTCTGGGACAGGGAACGAGCAGTACTTC.

The chain joins TRBV2 to TRBJ2-5, with 12 bases identical to TRBD1. CDR1 and CDR2 from the germline V gene are SNHLY and FYNNEI. This CDR3 has 15 residues. V lost 9 bases to trimming and J lost 4 bases; unmatched junction nucleotides: 9. This chain's CDR3 is CASQTGQGAGETQYF. CDR3 DNA sequence: TGTGCCAGTCAGACGGGACAGGGGGCCGGAGAGACCCAGTACTTC.

V is TRBV2 and J is TRBJ2-2, with a possible D match to TRBD1 (6 bases). The CDR3 is made up of 14 amino acids. The ends were cut back, 1 base at V and 5 bases at J, with 8 bases in the middle. From germline, CDR1 is SNHLY and CDR2 FYNNEI. The DNA of the CDR3 is TGTGCCAGCAGTGAAGACCAGGGGACCGGGGAGCTGTTTTTT. Translating it yields CASSEDQGTGELFF.

This clone was counted a few times. As DNA, the CDR3 is TGCGCCAGCAGCCACGGGGACAGGGTGATTTCCAATGAGCAGTTCTTC. This sequence encodes CASSHGDRVISNEQFF. J is TRBJ2-1 and V is TRBV4-3; 9 bases align to TRBD1. Trimming removed 3 bases from V and 6 bases from J; junction bases left unmatched: 9. The V gene's germline CDR1 is LGHNA and CDR2 YSLEER. This CDR3 spans 16 amino acids.

CDR3 protein: CASREVAGGPLDTQYF. The CDR3 DNA sequence: TGCGCCAGCAGAGAAGTAGCGGGAGGGCCGCTAGATACGCAGTATTTT. The chain uses TRBV5-1 and TRBJ2-3; 11 bases map to TRBD2. Trimming took 5 bases from V and 5 from J; bases not matched to a gene: 10. This CDR3 has 16 amino acids. Germline V gene data show CDR1 as SGHRS and CDR2 as YFSETQ.

This clone was recorded only once. The V call is TRBV29-1, the J call TRBJ2-7; D might be TRBD1 (6 bases). The germline gives CDR1 SQVTM, CDR2 ANQGSEA. This CDR3 has 14 residues. Trimming left V 0 bases short and J 6 bases short, with 15 bases between. The CDR3, as DNA: TGCAGCGTTGAAGAAAGCAGGGGTCGGTCCGAGCAGTACTTC. Translated, it gives CSVEESRGRSEQYF.

The chain joins TRBV9 to TRBJ1-1; D gene uncertain. The V end was cut by 0 bases, the J end by 3 bases, with 12 bases between. The germline V gene has CDR1 SGDLS and CDR2 YYNGEE. This CDR3 has 15 amino acids. CDR3 loop: CASSVGSGFDTEAFF. The DNA of the CDR3 is TGTGCCAGCAGCGTAGGGTCGGGGTTTGACACTGAAGCTTTCTTT.

The rearrangement uses TRBV19 and TRBJ1-5; 10 bases map to TRBD1. Germline CDR1 LNHDA, CDR2 SQIVND (reference sequence). V dropped 1 base and J dropped 6; count of bases not matched to a gene: 6. This CDR3 has 16 residues. This chain's CDR3 is CASSIVRTGGSQPQHF. DNA of the CDR3: TGTGCCAGTAGTATAGTGAGGACAGGGGGGAGTCAGCCCCAGCATTTT. The variable domain in full, completed from reference TRBV19 and TRBJ1-5, reads DGGITQSPKYLFRKEGQNVTLSCEQNLNHDAMYWYRQDPGQGLRLIYYSQIVNDFQKGDIAEGYSVSREKKESFPLTVTSAQKNPTAFYLCASSIVRTGGSQPQHFGDGTRLSIL.

The gene calls are TRBV19 and TRBJ1-5; D possibly corresponds to TRBD1 (5 bases). The germline gives CDR1 LNHDA, CDR2 SQIVND (reference sequence). The CDR3 runs 12 residues. V lost 7 bases, J lost 7 bases, and 11 bases lay in between. The CDR3 DNA follows: TGTGCCAGTATGGCAGGGCTCCAGCCCCAGCATTTT. It codes for CASMAGLQPQHF.

The chain combines TRBV4-1 with TRBJ2-5; 8 bases align to TRBD2. There are 15 residues in the CDR3. The junction had 5 bases not matched to a gene; V was cut back by 1 base and J by 4 bases. Germline CDR1 MGHRA, CDR2 YSYEKL. In DNA form, the CDR3 reads TGCGCCAGCAGCCAAGTCGGTACTAGCGGAGAGACCCAGTACTTC. Encoded protein: CASSQVGTSGETQYF.

The table lists this clone with a few counts. The chain employs TRBV18 and TRBJ2-7, with 15 bases aligning to TRBD2. Germline trimming cut 0 bases from V and 6 bases from J; bases unmatched to any gene: 3. The CDR3 has 16 amino acids. CDR1 is KGHSH, CDR2 LQKENI, per germline. The CDR3 region is CASSPPGLAGGGEQYF. The DNA of the CDR3 is TGTGCCAGCTCACCACCGGGACTAGCGGGAGGAGGCGAGCAGTACTTC.

The chain has TRBV5-6 and TRBJ1-1; 7 nucleotides agree with TRBD1. The J segment lost 11 bases and the V segment lost 4 bases, leaving 11 bases of the junction unmatched. This CDR3 comprises 13 residues. Per germline, CDR1 SGHDT and CDR2 YYEEEE. CDR3 nucleotides: TGTGCCAGCAGCCCTTCGGACAGGTCAGGGGCTTTCTTT. Translation gives CASSPSDRSGAFF.